This T cell receptor beta chain was documented in a study of cytomegalovirus exposure and HLA in healthy donors. Study findings and constraints: Fewer than 200 TCR beta chains were listed as cytomegalovirus-associated.

The PCR used 60 Vbeta and 13 Jbeta primers. Assay: immunoSEQ multiplex PCR; the TCRdb copy retains only in-frame clones and omits some. The sample lists 150,000 to 200,000 clones, roughly three quarters occurring once. This CDR3 spans 16 amino acids. Germline CDR1 and CDR2: SEHNR and FQNEAQ (reference sequence). V lost 5 bases and J lost 3, with 19 bases in between. On this clone: Its antigen is undetermined.

The source of this sequence is a woman aged 45 to 65 in good health and CMV-seronegative. Sequencing input: PBMCs. V is TRBV7-9 and J is TRBJ2-5; a weak D match, TRBD1 (6 bases). CDR3 nucleotides: TGTGCCAGCAGCGCACCGACAGGACGAGGGAAAGAGACCCAGTACTTC. Translated: CASSAPTGRGKETQYF.